Listed here are 22 T cell receptor beta chains from one sample, sequenced in a study of post-analysis software for immune sequencing data. These TCRs' antigens remain unknown. Study-level points and caveats: Comparison of patients with controls showed a handful of TRBV segments more frequent in patients, TRBV5-6, TRBV5-1 and TRBV20-1 among them.

TCR beta cDNA libraries included unique molecular identifiers. MiXCR, run by TCRdb on the PCR reads, gives a single entry per CDR3 protein. The table shows about 820,000 distinct CDR3 sequences, with under 70% occurring only once. The specimen was blood. These receptors all stem from a girl aged 10-17 years with multiple sclerosis.

The chain is built from TRBV12-3 or TRBV12-4 and TRBJ1-2; 9 positions match TRBD1. V shed 5 bases and J 7 bases; nucleotides not matched to a gene: 8. CDR3 size: 14 residues. CDR3 coding DNA: TGTGCCAGCAGTGGAATACAGGGGGCCGGTGGCTACACCTTC. Translating gives CASSGIQGAGGYTF.

The chain recombines TRBV4-1 with TRBJ1-1, with D possibly matching TRBD1 (6 bases). From germline, CDR1 is MGHRA and CDR2 YSYEKL. The CDR3 length is 17 residues. Trimming removed 1 base from V and 3 bases from J, with 18 bases in between. CDR3 coding DNA: TGCGCCAGCAGCCAAGCTGTTTCTCGGGGGCGGGACACTGAAGCTTTCTTT. Protein product: CASSQAVSRGRDTEAFF.

The genes are TRBV2 and TRBJ2-3; D is uncertain. Trimming took 5 bases from V and 2 from J, leaving 11 bases between them. Germline loops: CDR1 SNHLY, CDR2 FYNNEI. The CDR3 consists of 14 residues. CDR3 region: CASSKSTNTDTQYF. The CDR3 DNA reads as TGTGCCAGCAGTAAGAGTACAAACACAGATACGCAGTATTTT.

The genes are TRBV7-9 and TRBJ2-1; unclear D gene. Germline CDR1 reads SEHNR; CDR2 reads FQNEAQ (reference sequence). V was trimmed by 3 bases and J by 7 bases, leaving 13 bases between them. This CDR3 comprises 14 residues. The chain's CDR3 is CASSLDQARNEQFF. The CDR3 nucleotides read TGTGCCAGCAGCTTGGACCAGGCTAGGAATGAGCAGTTCTTC.

The V call is TRBV12-3 or TRBV12-4, the J call TRBJ2-2; D remains unclear. V shed 1 base and J shed 7 bases, with 4 bases lying between them. The CDR3 spans 12 residues. In DNA, the CDR3 is TGTGCCAGCAGTTTAGTTGGCGGGGAGCTGTTTTTT. This translates into CASSLVGGELFF.

The chain couples TRBV20-1 to TRBJ2-5, with 7 bases that match TRBD1. The CDR3 contains 13 residues. CDR1 is DFQATT and CDR2 is SNEGSKA in the germline V gene (reference sequence). After removal of 6 bases from V and 4 bases from J, the junction contained 8 bases not matched to a gene. DNA of the CDR3: TGCAGTGCCCCGAGGGGGCTTGGAGAGACCCAGTACTTC. Amino acid sequence: CSAPRGLGETQYF.

The rearrangement uses TRBV27 and TRBJ2-1; weak D call: TRBD1 (5 bases). The V end was cut by 2 bases, the J end by 3 bases, with 14 bases between. The CDR3 spans 16 residues. Germline V gene data show CDR1 as MNHEY and CDR2 as SMNVEV (reference sequence). CDR3: CASSLGARQGYNEQFF. In DNA form, the CDR3 reads TGTGCCAGCAGTTTAGGGGCCCGCCAGGGCTACAATGAGCAGTTCTTC.

This chain uses TRBV6-5 with TRBJ2-4; D is undetermined. The closer fit of TRBJ2-7 to the DNA end suggests the J call may be wrong. CDR1 MNHEY and CDR2 SVGAGI come from the germline V gene. The CDR3 has 15 amino acids. The CDR3: CASSRPGASSYEQYF. CDR3 in DNA: TGTGCCAGCAGCCGACCCGGAGCCTCCTCCTACGAGCAGTACTTC.

This clonotype showed up just a few times. J is TRBJ2-7 and V is TRBV12-3 or TRBV12-4, with TRBD2 as a possible D gene (7 bases). There are 13 residues in the CDR3. Trimming cost V 6 bases and J 4 bases, with 13 bases left between them. The CDR3 region is CASRWGGEYEQYF. The DNA of the CDR3 is TGTGCCAGCAGGTGGGGGGGCGAATACGAGCAGTACTTC.

The CDR3 loop is CASSTSGYETQYF. DNA of the CDR3: TGTGCCAGCAGCACCTCAGGGTATGAGACCCAGTACTTC. The V gene is TRBV7-2, the J gene TRBJ2-5, with D possibly TRBD1 on 5 matching bases. This CDR3 region has 13 residues. Germline CDR1 is SGHTA and CDR2 is FQGNSA. Trimming took off 5 bases at V and 5 bases at J, with 12 bases between the two ends.

Only one count was recorded for this clonotype. V usage is TRBV5-1 and J usage is TRBJ2-5, with D perhaps matching TRBD2 (5 bases). The germline CDR1 and CDR2 sequences are SGHRS and YFSETQ. V gave up 4 bases and J gave up 1 base, with 11 bases separating them. There are 14 residues in the CDR3. The DNA of the CDR3 is TGCGCCAGCAGCATTGGTGCGGGCCAAGAGACCCAGTACTTC. Translating it yields CASSIGAGQETQYF.

The V and J genes are TRBV12-3 or TRBV12-4 and TRBJ2-1; 9 bases are shared with TRBD1. The CDR3 consists of 19 residues. V gave up 6 bases and J gave up 0 bases; unmatched junction bases: 15. CDR3 loop: CASRPGDRAGGSSYNEQFF. CDR3 coding DNA: TGTGCCAGCAGGCCCGGGGACAGGGCTGGAGGGAGCTCCTACAATGAGCAGTTCTTC.

This clonotype showed up just a few times. The CDR3 protein is CASSVGASTEQYF. The DNA of the CDR3 is TGTGCCAGCAGCGTAGGTGCCAGCACCGAGCAGTACTTC. The chain is built from TRBV9 and TRBJ2-7; D unresolved. The CDR3 is made up of 13 amino acids. Germline loops: CDR1 SGDLS, CDR2 YYNGEE. The V end lost 0 bases, the J end lost 6 bases, and 10 bases lay between the germline ends.

The chain couples TRBV6-6 to TRBJ1-5; D uncertain. The CDR3 consists of 12 residues. Germline V gives CDR1 MNHNY, CDR2 SVGAGI (reference sequence). The germline V and J ends were trimmed by 6 bases and 3 bases, with 6 bases remaining between them. The CDR3 nucleotides read TGTGCCAGCAGGGACTTCAATCAGCCCCAGCATTTT. It codes for CASRDFNQPQHF.

The rearrangement links TRBV5-4 to TRBJ1-2, with 9 bases lining up with TRBD1. The CDR3 is 16 amino acids. V gave up 4 bases and J gave up 8 bases; unmatched junction bases: 15. Germline V gene lookup returns CDR1 SGHNT and CDR2 YYREEE (reference sequence). For the CDR3, the DNA is TGTGCCAGCAGCCTCGCCGGGACAGGGTTGGTTGGCGGCTACACCTTC. Encoded protein: CASSLAGTGLVGGYTF.

This clonotype was detected only a few times. The chain has TRBV5-1 and TRBJ2-4; no reliable D call. TRBJ2-7 explains the end of the DNA better; the J call may be wrong. This CDR3 has 14 amino acids. CDR1 SGHRS and CDR2 YFSETQ come from the germline V gene. CDR3 residues: CASSPLEARYEQYF. For the CDR3, the DNA is TGCGCCAGCAGCCCGCTAGAGGCGCGATACGAGCAGTACTTC.

In this sample, this clonotype turned up a few times. The CDR3 DNA is TGCAGCGGCGAGACCGGGACAGGGGGGCGAGATACGCAGTATTTT. This encodes CSGETGTGGRDTQYF. The V gene is TRBV29-1, the J gene TRBJ2-3, with 11 bases matching TRBD1. Germline values: CDR1 SQVTM, CDR2 ANQGSEA. V gave up 7 bases and J gave up 5 bases; unmatched junction bases: 11. The CDR3 is made up of 15 amino acids.

The chain uses TRBV21-1 and TRBJ2-4; the DNA was not used to check the table's D call, TRBD2. The end of the DNA fits TRBJ2-7 better, so the J call may be wrong. TRBV21-1 is designated a pseudogene. CDR3 length: 15 amino acids. CDR3: CASSEGTSRYYEQYF. CDR3 DNA: TGTGCCAGCTCTGAGGGGACTAGCAGATACTACGAGCAGTACTTC.

The chain joins TRBV7-9 to TRBJ2-7; the D is unclear. Trimming removed 3 bases from V and 2 bases from J, with 11 bases in between. CDR3 size: 14 residues. Germline CDR1 is SEHNR and CDR2 is FQNEAQ (reference sequence). The CDR3 spells CASSFDVATYEQYF. The CDR3 nucleotides are TGTGCCAGCAGCTTCGACGTGGCCACCTACGAGCAGTACTTC. Combining the CDR3 with reference TRBV7-9 and TRBJ2-7 gives the whole variable domain DTGVSQNPRHKITKRGQNVTFRCDPISEHNRLYWYRQTLGQGPEFLTYFQNEAQLEKSRLLSDRFSAERPKGSFSTLEIQRTEQGDSAMYLCASSFDVATYEQYFGPGTRLTVT.

The rearrangement uses TRBV5-6 and TRBJ2-1, with D perhaps TRBD2 (6 bases). The V gene lost 4 bases and the J gene lost 3 bases, with 14 bases spanning the gap. Per germline, CDR1 SGHDT and CDR2 YYEEEE. CDR3 length equals 15 residues. The CDR3 is CASSLPSGVYNEQFF. The CDR3 bases are TGTGCCAGCAGCCTCCCCTCGGGGGTCTACAATGAGCAGTTCTTC. The variable domain in full, with the rest retrieved from reference TRBV5-6 and TRBJ2-1, is DAGVTQSPTHLIKTRGQQVTLRCSPKSGHDTVSWYQQALGQGPQFIFQYYEEEERQRGNFPDRFSGHQFPNYSSELNVNALLLGDSALYLCASSLPSGVYNEQFFGPGTRLTVL.

The gene calls are TRBV7-2 and TRBJ2-3; 15 bases match TRBD2. V lost 5 bases, J lost 7 bases, and 13 bases stayed unmatched. Germline V gives CDR1 SGHTA, CDR2 FQGNSA. The CDR3 covers 18 residues. The CDR3 sequence is CASSPGLAGGPFTNTQYF. The CDR3 DNA is TGTGCCAGCAGCCCCGGACTAGCGGGAGGGCCCTTTACCAATACGCAGTATTTT.

The V gene is TRBV5-1, the J gene TRBJ2-7, with 10 bases fitting TRBD1. The germline V gene encodes CDR1 SGHRS and CDR2 YFSETQ. There are 15 residues in the CDR3. Trimming at V came to 4 bases and at J to 7 bases, leaving 11 bases not matched to a gene. CDR3 region: CASSKAGTGAWEQYF. The DNA of the CDR3 is TGCGCCAGCAGCAAAGCCGGGACAGGGGCTTGGGAGCAGTACTTC.